The rows below give T cell receptor beta chains drawn from one sample of a study of CD8+CD57+ T cells in acquired aplastic anemia. TCRdb reprocessed the reads via MiXCR and lists one record per CDR3 protein. The table shows around 150,000 distinct CDR3 sequences, with about 45% occurring only once. The sequenced sample was sorted CD4+, CD8+, or CD8+CD57+ T cells (not recorded which) from PBMCs. These receptor sequences come from a human donor with aplastic anemia. The conserved cysteine and the conserved F or W are not part of the CDR3 here. A D gene is named only where the DNA matches it firmly.

D gene,V gene,CDR3 protein
-,TRBV10-2,ASSVGDSYEQY
-,TRBV28,ASSLLNEGETQY
-,TRBV19,ASSIDENTGELF
-,TRBV14,ASSQATGTNSPLH
-,TRBV7-3,ASSLMGGVSHPGELF
TRBD1,TRBV7-9,ASRERTGLETEAF
-,TRBV28,ASSLRALNAEAF
TRBD1,TRBV3-1,ASSQGLLGQGSFEQY
-,TRBV3-1,ASSQGSFYNEQF
TRBD1,TRBV9,ASSVTGQVNTEAF
-,TRBV6-2/TRBV6-3,ASIGEGGAF
-,TRBV24-1,ATSDLQGSYTGELF
-,TRBV25-1,ASSEGAGLRIYEQY
TRBD1,TRBV19,ASSIVRDREDEQF
-,TRBV10-3,AISGSSGYEQF
TRBD1,TRBV7-7,ASSPRGTAPNYGYT
TRBD1,TRBV20-1,SARVGQGNSPLH
TRBD1,TRBV10-3,AISGTGSTEAF
TRBD1,TRBV7-6,ASRQGAANTGELF
-,TRBV9,ASSRTDANQPQH
-,TRBV2,ASSGRVLSNQPQH
TRBD2,TRBV3-1,ASSQKGGLAGPQETQY
-,TRBV7-3,ASSFPGGAGELF
-,TRBV6-5,ASSYSYSTYEQY
TRBD1,TRBV19,ATQGTASGQPQH
-,TRBV6-5,ASSSTESGNTIY
-,TRBV29-1,SGLEQETQY
-,TRBV2,ASSELARETQY
TRBD2,TRBV15,ATSSLTGTSFYNEQF
TRBD2,TRBV20-1,SVNEFRLAVNNEQF
TRBD1,TRBV20-1,SARDDRAGLEY
TRBD1,TRBV7-2,ASSPRWGQNYEQY
-,TRBV7-2,ASGSPNYGYT
TRBD1,TRBV28,ASSLFQGVYGYT
TRBD1,TRBV5-1,ASSLVGTAYEQY
TRBD2,TRBV5-4,ASSIGLAGGNEQF
-,TRBV10-3,AISESVEHYGYT
-,TRBV6-1,ASSQRVSGSTDTQY
-,TRBV29-1,SRGAPTDTQY
-,TRBV28,ASRTQGFVTEAF
TRBD2,TRBV20-1,SAFTRGGSSYNEQF
-,TRBV12-3/TRBV12-4,ASSSGYEQY
TRBD1,TRBV2,ASSELGQGINEQF
TRBD2,TRBV6-1,ATQGGVTYEQY
TRBD2,TRBV7-2,ASSPGLAGKETQY
-,TRBV10-3,AISERGENTEAF
-,TRBV7-2,ASSLEALLAAKNIQY
-,TRBV20-1,SARGKASSEQY